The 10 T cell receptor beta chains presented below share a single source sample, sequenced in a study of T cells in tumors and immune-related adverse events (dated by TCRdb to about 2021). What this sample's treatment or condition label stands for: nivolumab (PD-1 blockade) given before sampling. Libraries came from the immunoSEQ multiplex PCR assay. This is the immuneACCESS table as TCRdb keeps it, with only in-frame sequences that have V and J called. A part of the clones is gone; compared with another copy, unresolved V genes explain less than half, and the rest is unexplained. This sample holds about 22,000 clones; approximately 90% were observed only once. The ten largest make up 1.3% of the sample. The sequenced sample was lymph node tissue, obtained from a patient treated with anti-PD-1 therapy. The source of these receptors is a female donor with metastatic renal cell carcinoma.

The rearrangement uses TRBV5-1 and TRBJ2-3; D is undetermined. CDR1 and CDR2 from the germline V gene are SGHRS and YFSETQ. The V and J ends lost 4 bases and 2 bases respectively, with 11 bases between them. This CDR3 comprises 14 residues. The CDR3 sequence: CASSKGNPTDTQYF. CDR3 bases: TGCGCCAGCAGCAAAGGAAATCCCACAGATACGCAGTATTTT.

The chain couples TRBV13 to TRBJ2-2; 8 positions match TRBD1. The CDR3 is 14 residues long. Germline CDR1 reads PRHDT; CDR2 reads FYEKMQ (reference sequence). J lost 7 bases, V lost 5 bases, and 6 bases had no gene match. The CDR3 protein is CASSTWTGHGELFF. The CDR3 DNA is TGTGCCAGCAGCACGTGGACAGGGCACGGGGAGCTGTTTTTT.

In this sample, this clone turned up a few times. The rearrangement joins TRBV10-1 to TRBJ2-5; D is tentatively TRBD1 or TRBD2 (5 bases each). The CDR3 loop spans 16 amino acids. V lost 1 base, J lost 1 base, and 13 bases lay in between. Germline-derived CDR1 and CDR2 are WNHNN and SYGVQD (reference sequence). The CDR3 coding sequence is TGCGCCAGCAGTGAGTTGGCCACCGGGGCCCAAGAGACCCAGTACTTC. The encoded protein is CASSELATGAQETQYF.

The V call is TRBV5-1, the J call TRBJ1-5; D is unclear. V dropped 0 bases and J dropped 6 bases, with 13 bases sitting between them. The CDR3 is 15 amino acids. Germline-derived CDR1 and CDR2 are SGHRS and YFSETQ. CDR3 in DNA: TGCGCCAGCAGCTTGGAAGACCCCGGGGTTCAGCCCCAGCATTTT. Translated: CASSLEDPGVQPQHF.

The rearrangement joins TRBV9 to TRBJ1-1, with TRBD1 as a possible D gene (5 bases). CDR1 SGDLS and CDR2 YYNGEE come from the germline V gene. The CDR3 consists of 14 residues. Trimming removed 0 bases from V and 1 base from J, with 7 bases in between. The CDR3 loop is CASSVGQGNTEAFF. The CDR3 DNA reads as TGTGCCAGCAGCGTAGGGCAGGGGAACACTGAAGCTTTCTTT.

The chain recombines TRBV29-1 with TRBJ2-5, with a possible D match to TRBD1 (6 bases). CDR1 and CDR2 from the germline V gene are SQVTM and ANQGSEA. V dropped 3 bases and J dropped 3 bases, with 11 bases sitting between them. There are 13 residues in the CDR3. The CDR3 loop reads CSVDGRQEETQYF. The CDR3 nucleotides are TGCAGCGTTGACGGTCGACAGGAAGAGACCCAGTACTTC.

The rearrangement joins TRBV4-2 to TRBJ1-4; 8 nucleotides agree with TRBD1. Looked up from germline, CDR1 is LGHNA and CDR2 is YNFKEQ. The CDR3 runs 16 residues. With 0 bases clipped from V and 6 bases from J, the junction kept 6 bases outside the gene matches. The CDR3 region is CASSQEPGGLDEKLFF. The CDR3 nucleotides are TGTGCCAGCAGCCAAGAGCCAGGGGGCCTGGATGAAAAACTGTTTTTT.

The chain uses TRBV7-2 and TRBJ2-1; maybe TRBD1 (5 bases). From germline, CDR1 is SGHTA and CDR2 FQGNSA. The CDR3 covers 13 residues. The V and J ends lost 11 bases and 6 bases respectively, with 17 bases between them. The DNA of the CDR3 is TGTGCCGGGGCTAGTCAGTGGGTCAATGAGCAGTTCTTC. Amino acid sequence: CAGASQWVNEQFF.

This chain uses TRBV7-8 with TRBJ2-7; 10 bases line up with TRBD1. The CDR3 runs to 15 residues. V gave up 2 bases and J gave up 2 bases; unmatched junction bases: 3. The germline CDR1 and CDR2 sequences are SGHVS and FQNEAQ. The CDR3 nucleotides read TGTGCCAGCAGCTTAAGGGACAGGGGTGCCTACGAGCAGTACTTC. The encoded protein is CASSLRDRGAYEQYF. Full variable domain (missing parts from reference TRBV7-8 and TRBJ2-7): GAGVSQSPRYKVAKRGQDVALRCDPISGHVSLFWYQQALGQGPEFLTYFQNEAQLDKSGLPSDRFFAERPEGSVSTLKIQRTQQEDSAVYLCASSLRDRGAYEQYFGPGTRLTVT.

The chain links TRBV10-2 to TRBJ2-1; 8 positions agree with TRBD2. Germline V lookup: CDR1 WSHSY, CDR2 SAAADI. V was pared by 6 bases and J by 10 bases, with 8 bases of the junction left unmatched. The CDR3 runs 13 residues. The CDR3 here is CASRSQVAGEQFF. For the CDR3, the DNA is TGCGCCAGCAGGAGCCAAGTAGCGGGAGAGCAGTTCTTC.